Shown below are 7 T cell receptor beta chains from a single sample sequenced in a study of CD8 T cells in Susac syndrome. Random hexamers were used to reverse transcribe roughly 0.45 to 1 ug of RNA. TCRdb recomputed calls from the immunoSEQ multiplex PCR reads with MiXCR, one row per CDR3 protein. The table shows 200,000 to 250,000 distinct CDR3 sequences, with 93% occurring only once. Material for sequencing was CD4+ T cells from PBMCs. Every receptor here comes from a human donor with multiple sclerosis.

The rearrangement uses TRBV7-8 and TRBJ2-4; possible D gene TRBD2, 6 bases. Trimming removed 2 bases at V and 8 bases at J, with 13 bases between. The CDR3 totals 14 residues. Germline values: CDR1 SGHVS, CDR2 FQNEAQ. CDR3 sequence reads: CASSLQAWGDIQYF. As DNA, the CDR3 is TGTGCCAGCAGCTTACAGGCTTGGGGGGACATTCAGTACTTC.

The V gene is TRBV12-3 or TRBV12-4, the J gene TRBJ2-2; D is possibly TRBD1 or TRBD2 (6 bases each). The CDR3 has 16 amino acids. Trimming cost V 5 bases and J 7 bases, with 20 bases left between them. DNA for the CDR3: TGTGCCAGCAGTCTCCTCCCAACGGGGGCGGGCGGGGAGCTGTTTTTT. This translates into CASSLLPTGAGGELFF.

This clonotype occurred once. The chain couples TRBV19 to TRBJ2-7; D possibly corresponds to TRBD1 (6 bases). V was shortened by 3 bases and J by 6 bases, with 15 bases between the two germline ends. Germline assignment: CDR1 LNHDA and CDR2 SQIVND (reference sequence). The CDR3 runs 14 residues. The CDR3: CASSIGRDTFEQYF. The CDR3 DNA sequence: TGTGCCAGTAGTATCGGAAGGGACACTTTCGAGCAGTACTTC.

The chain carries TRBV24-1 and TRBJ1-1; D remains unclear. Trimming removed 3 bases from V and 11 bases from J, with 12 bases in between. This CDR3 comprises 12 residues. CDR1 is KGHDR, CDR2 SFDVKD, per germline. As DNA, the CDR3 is TGTGCCACCAGTGATCCACAACTTGGGGCTTTCTTT. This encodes CATSDPQLGAFF.

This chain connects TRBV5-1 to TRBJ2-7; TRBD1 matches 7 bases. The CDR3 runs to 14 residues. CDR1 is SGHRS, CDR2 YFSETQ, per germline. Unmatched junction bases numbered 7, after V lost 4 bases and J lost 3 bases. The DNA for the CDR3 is TGCGCCAGCAGCGCCTGGGACAGCTGCTACGAGCAGTACGTC. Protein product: CASSAWDSCYEQYV.

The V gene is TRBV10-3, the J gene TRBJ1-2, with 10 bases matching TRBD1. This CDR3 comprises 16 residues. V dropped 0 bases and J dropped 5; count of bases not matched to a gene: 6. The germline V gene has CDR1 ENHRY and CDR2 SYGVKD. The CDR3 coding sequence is TGTGCCATCAGTGAGTCCCCGGACAGGGGGACATATGGCTACACCTTC. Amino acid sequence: CAISESPDRGTYGYTF.

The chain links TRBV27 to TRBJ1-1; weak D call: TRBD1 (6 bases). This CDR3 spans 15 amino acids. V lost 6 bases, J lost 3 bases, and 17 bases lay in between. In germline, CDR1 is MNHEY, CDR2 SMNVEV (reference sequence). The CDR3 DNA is TGTGCCAGCAGCTCTCCGCCAGGGGTTGACACTGAAGCTTTCTTT. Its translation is CASSSPPGVDTEAFF.